The sequence of this T cell receptor beta chain was determined in a study of memory CD8 T cells in hepatitis C reinfection. About the research overall: After reinfection, a couple of primary-infection resolvers became chronically infected. HCV reinfection: RNA-positive following two negative tests at least 60 days apart. Samples at peak reinfection came 3 to 8 weeks post-detection.

Clones were read by immunoSEQ multiplex PCR, and TCRdb kept only the in-frame ones, dropping some. Of 35,000 to 50,000 clones listed, approximately 88% are singletons. The germline gives CDR1 MNHNY, CDR2 SVGAGI (reference sequence). Deletions cut 3 bases from V and 3 bases from J, with 8 bases between. This CDR3 spans 14 amino acids. The time point was: peak reinfection, 3 to 8 weeks after reinfection detection. The sorted cells went straight to TCR sequencing with no prior in vitro expansion. This receptor was identified in a man aged 18 to 30 with hepatitis C virus infection. The chain carries TRBV6-6 and TRBJ2-2; possible D gene TRBD2, 6 bases. The sample was naive CD8+ T cells sorted from blood. The CDR3 coding sequence is TGTGCCAGCAGTTATGGAGGGTACACCGGGGAGCTGTTTTTT. As protein: CASSYGGYTGELFF.